This T cell receptor beta chain was recorded in a study of shared clonotypes between healthy human individuals. The CDR3 loop spans 13 amino acids. V shed 8 bases and J 2 bases; nucleotides not matched to a gene: 2. Germline lookup yields CDR1 MNHNS and CDR2 SASEGT. On this clone itself: This same CDR3 is encoded by further DNA sequences in the sample.

Data came from immunoSEQ multiplex PCR; TCRdb stores just in-frame clones and leaves some out. The table lists approximately 2.4 million clones, under 97% of them singletons. Sequencing used naive CD4+ T cells sorted from blood. Subset meaning: CD45RA+ positively selected. The chain has TRBV6-1 and TRBJ2-5; TRBD2 matches at 10 bases. The TCR comes from a man between 18 and 35 years old in good health. The chain's CDR3 is CASGAGGQETQYF. CDR3 sequence (DNA): TGTGCCAGCGGAGCGGGAGGGCAAGAGACCCAGTACTTC.